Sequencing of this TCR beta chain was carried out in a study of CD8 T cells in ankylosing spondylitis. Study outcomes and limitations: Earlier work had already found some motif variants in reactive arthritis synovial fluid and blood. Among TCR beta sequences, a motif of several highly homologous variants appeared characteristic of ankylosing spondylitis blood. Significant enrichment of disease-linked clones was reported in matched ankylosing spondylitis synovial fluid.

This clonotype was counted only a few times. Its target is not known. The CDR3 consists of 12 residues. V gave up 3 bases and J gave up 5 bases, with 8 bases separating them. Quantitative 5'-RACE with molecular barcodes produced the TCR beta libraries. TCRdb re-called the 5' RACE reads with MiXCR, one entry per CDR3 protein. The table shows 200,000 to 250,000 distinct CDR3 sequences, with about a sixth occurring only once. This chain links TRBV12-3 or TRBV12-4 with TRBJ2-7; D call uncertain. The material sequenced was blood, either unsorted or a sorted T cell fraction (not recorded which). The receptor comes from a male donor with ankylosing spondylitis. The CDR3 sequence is CASSFVYHEQYF. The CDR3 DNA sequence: TGTGCCAGCAGTTTTGTGTACCACGAGCAGTACTTC.